The 27 T cell receptor beta chains listed next were all sequenced from one sample in a study of blood T cell repertoires in COVID-19. Sequencing was performed with immunoSEQ multiplex PCR; in TCRdb, only in-frame clones are kept and a portion is missing. The sample contains approximately 410,000 clones, about nine tenths of which appear only once. The sequencing sample was made of peripheral blood. These receptors were collected from a woman in her twenties or thirties with active or convalescent COVID-19.

This clone turned up a few times. The chain recombines TRBV4-1 with TRBJ1-3; D ambiguous. CDR1 and CDR2 (germline): MGHRA, YSYEKL. The V and J ends lost 5 bases and 0 bases respectively, with 11 bases between them. The length of the CDR3 is 15 residues. Here the CDR3 DNA reads TGCGCCAGCAGCAACATCGGGATCTCTGGAAACACCATATATTTT. Protein sequence: CASSNIGISGNTIYF.

This clone came up once. The rearrangement uses TRBV12-3 or TRBV12-4 and TRBJ1-5; weak D call: TRBD1 (5 bases). V lost 5 bases to trimming and J lost 6 bases, with 11 bases between them. This CDR3 has 13 residues. The chain's CDR3 is CASSLTVPQPQHF. For the CDR3, the DNA is TGTGCCAGCAGTCTGACAGTTCCTCAGCCCCAGCATTTT.

The chain links TRBV4-1 to TRBJ1-3, with D possibly TRBD1 on 6 matching bases. The CDR3 runs 17 residues. V lost 0 bases, J lost 2 bases, and 14 bases lay in between. Germline loops: CDR1 MGHRA, CDR2 YSYEKL. CDR3 protein: CASSQDRQGKAGNTIYF. The CDR3 region has the DNA TGCGCCAGCAGCCAAGACCGTCAGGGGAAGGCTGGAAACACCATATATTTT.

This sequence joins TRBV5-1 and TRBJ2-7; D is possibly TRBD2 (5 bases). The CDR3 consists of 14 residues. The germline gives CDR1 SGHRS, CDR2 YFSETQ. Trimming shortened V by 0 bases and J by 5 bases, and 12 bases separated the two germline ends. The CDR3 loop reads CASSLDSVEDEQYF. DNA of the CDR3: TGCGCCAGCAGCTTGGATAGCGTTGAGGACGAGCAGTACTTC.

The CDR3 nucleotides read TGTGCCAGCAGCGGGACAGGGTTCTCCTACGAGCAGTACTTC. This encodes CASSGTGFSYEQYF. This chain uses TRBV2 with TRBJ2-7, with 9 bases matching TRBD1. J was trimmed by 0 bases and V by 6 bases; bases with no gene match: 3. CDR1 and CDR2 (germline): SNHLY, FYNNEI. The CDR3 has 14 amino acids. The whole variable domain, remainder taken from reference TRBV2 and TRBJ2-7, is EPEVTQTPSHQVTQMGQEVILRCVPISNHLYFYWYRQILGQKVEFLVSFYNNEISEKSEIFDDQFSVERPDGSNFTLKIRSTKLEDSAMYFCASSGTGFSYEQYFGPGTRLTVT.

The genes are TRBV7-9 and TRBJ2-3; D may be TRBD2 (5 bases). The CDR3 is 16 amino acids. Germline loops: CDR1 SEHNR, CDR2 FQNEAQ (reference sequence). V lost 6 bases, J lost 0 bases, and 16 bases lay in between. CDR3 sequence (DNA): TGTGCCAGCAGTGAAGGTCCTAGCAGAAGCACAGATACGCAGTATTTT. Protein: CASSEGPSRSTDTQYF. Looking up the rest from reference TRBV7-9 and TRBJ2-3 gives the full variable domain: DTGVSQNPRHKITKRGQNVTFRCDPISEHNRLYWYRQTLGQGPEFLTYFQNEAQLEKSRLLSDRFSAERPKGSFSTLEIQRTEQGDSAMYLCASSEGPSRSTDTQYFGPGTRLTVL.

CDR3: CASSLSGASGALIIETQYF. The CDR3 nucleotides read TGCGCCAGCAGCTTGAGCGGGGCTAGCGGGGCCTTAATCATAGAGACCCAGTACTTC. The genes are TRBV5-1 and TRBJ2-5; TRBD2 matches at 9 bases. CDR3 length equals 19 residues. V shed 1 base, J shed 4 bases, and the junction held 17 bases outside the gene matches. Germline V gene lookup returns CDR1 SGHRS and CDR2 YFSETQ.

The chain links TRBV9 to TRBJ2-3; 7 bases line up with TRBD2. Germline trimming cut 1 base from V and 2 bases from J; bases unmatched to any gene: 7. This CDR3 is built from 16 residues. Germline V gene data show CDR1 as SGDLS and CDR2 as YYNGEE. This CDR3 is CASSVFLADVTDTQYF. The CDR3 coding sequence is TGTGCCAGCAGCGTATTTCTAGCGGACGTCACAGATACGCAGTATTTT.

The rearrangement uses TRBV19 and TRBJ2-3, with 10 positions matching TRBD2. V shed 7 bases and J 0 bases; nucleotides not matched to a gene: 4. Germline CDR1 reads LNHDA; CDR2 reads SQIVND (reference sequence). This CDR3 is built from 15 residues. As DNA, the CDR3 is TGTGCCAGTACCGAGACTAGCGGGAGCACAGATACGCAGTATTTT. This translates into CASTETSGSTDTQYF.

This sequence joins TRBV27 and TRBJ2-1; TRBD2 aligns across 11 bases. The V gene's germline CDR1 is MNHEY and CDR2 SMNVEV (reference sequence). The CDR3 sequence is 15 residues long. V was pared by 6 bases and J by 5 bases, with 6 bases of the junction left unmatched. In nucleotides, the CDR3 is TGTGCCAGCAGCCTAGCGGGAGGAGTCAACAATGAGCAGTTCTTC. The encoded protein is CASSLAGGVNNEQFF.

The J gene is TRBJ1-3, the V gene TRBV5-1; D ambiguous. V dropped 2 bases and J dropped 2 bases, with 11 bases sitting between them. CDR1 is SGHRS and CDR2 is YFSETQ in the germline V gene. The CDR3 covers 15 residues. CDR3 nucleotides: TGCGCCAGCAGCTTTAACCAGCAGGCTGGAAACACCATATATTTT. This sequence encodes CASSFNQQAGNTIYF. Looking up the rest from reference TRBV5-1 and TRBJ1-3 gives the full variable domain: KAGVTQTPRYLIKTRGQQVTLSCSPISGHRSVSWYQQTPGQGLQFLFEYFSETQRNKGNFPGRFSGRQFSNSRSEMNVSTLELGDSALYLCASSFNQQAGNTIYFGEGSWLTVV.

The chain couples TRBV27 to TRBJ1-1, with TRBD1 identical over 12 bases. Germline V gene lookup returns CDR1 MNHEY and CDR2 SMNVEV (reference sequence). Losses at the gene ends were 6 bases for V and 6 bases for J; bases not matched to a gene: 5. There are 14 residues in the CDR3. The CDR3 nucleotides are TGTGCCAGCAGAGCCGGGACAGGGGGCTCTGAAGCTTTCTTT. As protein: CASRAGTGGSEAFF.

The chain uses TRBV21-1 and TRBJ1-5; the table's D call of TRBD1 was not tested on the DNA. TRBV21-1 is listed as a pseudogene. CDR3 length: 17 residues. CDR3 coding DNA: TGTGCCAGCAGCAAAATGTGGCTCATATACAGCAATCAGCCCCAGCATTTT. It translates to CASSKMWLIYSNQPQHF.

The J gene is TRBJ1-1, the V gene TRBV15; 11 nucleotides line up with TRBD1. CDR3 length equals 15 residues. V lost 5 bases and J lost 3; bases outside the gene matches: 5. CDR1 is LNHNV, CDR2 YYDKDF, per germline (reference sequence). As DNA, the CDR3 is TGTGCCACCAGCCTGGGACAGGGGGATCACACTGAAGCTTTCTTT. Translating it yields CATSLGQGDHTEAFF.

The gene calls are TRBV27 and TRBJ1-2; tentative D call: TRBD1 (6 bases). Germline CDR1 MNHEY, CDR2 SMNVEV (reference sequence). Trimming pared 4 bases from V and 6 bases from J, leaving 15 bases between. The CDR3 is 14 amino acids. The CDR3 here is CASSYQQGSNGYTF. CDR3 in DNA: TGTGCCAGCAGTTACCAACAGGGATCGAATGGCTACACCTTC.

The chain links TRBV5-1 to TRBJ1-6, with D possibly being TRBD1 (6 bases). The CDR3 covers 14 residues. V dropped 5 bases and J dropped 7 bases, with 13 bases sitting between them. Germline V gene lookup returns CDR1 SGHRS and CDR2 YFSETQ. The CDR3 region is CASREGVLNSPLHF. CDR3 coding DNA: TGCGCCAGCAGAGAGGGGGTCTTAAATTCACCCCTCCACTTT.

In this sample, this clone turned up once. V is TRBV12-3 or TRBV12-4 and J is TRBJ1-2; D unclear. The CDR3 has 12 residues. Trimming removed 0 bases from V and 7 bases from J, with 6 bases in between. The CDR3 DNA reads as TGTGCCAGCAGTTTAGCGCCGGTTGGCTACACCTTC. Amino acids: CASSLAPVGYTF.

This clone came up a few times. V gene TRBV15 combines with J gene TRBJ2-5, with 14 bases that match TRBD2. Germline V gene sequence: CDR1 LNHNV, CDR2 YYDKDF (reference sequence). The CDR3 is 15 residues long. V lost 3 bases to trimming and J lost 4 bases; unmatched junction nucleotides: 1. CDR3 region: CATSRTSGGAETQYF. As DNA, the CDR3 is TGTGCCACCAGCAGGACTAGCGGGGGGGCAGAGACCCAGTACTTC.

The CDR3 DNA reads as TGTGCCAGCTCACCTCAATCGACAGCAATCTCTGGAAACACCATATATTTT. Encoded protein: CASSPQSTAISGNTIYF. J is TRBJ1-3 and V is TRBV18, with D perhaps TRBD1 (5 bases). CDR3 length equals 17 residues. Trimming removed 3 bases at V and 0 bases at J, with 15 bases between. CDR1 is KGHSH and CDR2 is LQKENI in the germline V gene.

The V call is TRBV6-5, the J call TRBJ1-6; TRBD1 agrees at 8 bases. CDR3 size: 15 residues. CDR1 is MNHEY and CDR2 is SVGAGI in the germline V gene. After removal of 2 bases from V and 9 bases from J, the junction contained 6 bases not matched to a gene. The CDR3 loop reads CASSYGDRGSSPLHF. The CDR3 DNA reads as TGTGCCAGCAGTTACGGAGACAGGGGATCTTCACCCCTCCACTTT.

The chain couples TRBV27 to TRBJ2-3, with 12 bases lining up with TRBD2. From germline, CDR1 is MNHEY and CDR2 SMNVEV (reference sequence). V lost 2 bases, J lost 2 bases, and 5 bases stayed unmatched. The CDR3 runs to 17 residues. CDR3 protein: CASSLTGTSGHTDTQYF. CDR3 coding DNA: TGTGCCAGCAGTTTAACGGGGACTAGCGGGCACACAGATACGCAGTATTTT.

This sequence joins TRBV9 and TRBJ2-1, with 11 positions matching TRBD2. V was pared by 0 bases and J by 4 bases, with 6 bases of the junction left unmatched. This CDR3 is 17 amino acids long. Germline V lookup: CDR1 SGDLS, CDR2 YYNGEE. In DNA, the CDR3 is TGTGCCAGCAGCGTAGCCCCGGGACTAGCGGTTTACAATGAGCAGTTCTTC. Protein product: CASSVAPGLAVYNEQFF. The whole variable domain, remainder taken from reference TRBV9 and TRBJ2-1, is DSGVTQTPKHLITATGQRVTLRCSPRSGDLSVYWYQQSLDQGLQFLIQYYNGEERAKGNILERFSAQQFPDLHSELNLSSLELGDSALYFCASSVAPGLAVYNEQFFGPGTRLTVL.

The chain recombines TRBV4-1 with TRBJ2-1; TRBD2 matches 11 bases. This CDR3 contains 16 residues. Trimming cost V 0 bases and J 9 bases; bases outside gene matches: 7. Germline loops: CDR1 MGHRA, CDR2 YSYEKL. The CDR3 DNA is TGCGCCAGCAGCCAAGAAGTAGCGGGAGGGGCGGTTGAGCAGTTCTTC. This encodes CASSQEVAGGAVEQFF.

The rearrangement uses TRBV18 and TRBJ1-6; 9 bases align to TRBD1. CDR3 size: 18 residues. After removal of 4 bases from V and 13 bases from J, the junction contained 20 bases not matched to a gene. CDR1 is KGHSH and CDR2 is LQKENI in the germline V gene. CDR3 sequence: CASSRSTGGEGFNFPLHF. CDR3 coding DNA: TGTGCCAGCTCACGGAGTACAGGGGGCGAAGGGTTTAATTTCCCCCTCCACTTT.

The chain carries TRBV2 and TRBJ1-2; D perhaps matches TRBD1 (6 bases). CDR3 length: 14 amino acids. Trimming pared 8 bases from V and 4 bases from J, leaving 17 bases between. CDR1 and CDR2 from the germline V gene are SNHLY and FYNNEI. Written as DNA, the CDR3 is TGTGCCAGCTCCACCCAGGGGTTAGCCTATGGCTACACCTTC. This translates into CASSTQGLAYGYTF.

The rearrangement links TRBV4-1 to TRBJ2-7; no clear D gene. The CDR3 length is 14 residues. V was trimmed by 1 base and J by 3 bases, leaving 10 bases between them. Per the germline V gene, CDR1 is MGHRA and CDR2 is YSYEKL. In DNA form, the CDR3 reads TGCGCCAGCAGCCAAGCCACAGAGAACTACGAGCAGTACTTC. Translation gives CASSQATENYEQYF.

The CDR3 nucleotides are TGTGCCAGCAGCCCCGGGACTAGCGGTTACAATGAGCAGTTCTTC. Amino acids: CASSPGTSGYNEQFF. This chain connects TRBV9 to TRBJ2-1, with 11 nucleotides matching TRBD2. This CDR3 region has 15 residues. Germline V lookup: CDR1 SGDLS, CDR2 YYNGEE. Trimming cost V 4 bases and J 4 bases; bases outside gene matches: 4.